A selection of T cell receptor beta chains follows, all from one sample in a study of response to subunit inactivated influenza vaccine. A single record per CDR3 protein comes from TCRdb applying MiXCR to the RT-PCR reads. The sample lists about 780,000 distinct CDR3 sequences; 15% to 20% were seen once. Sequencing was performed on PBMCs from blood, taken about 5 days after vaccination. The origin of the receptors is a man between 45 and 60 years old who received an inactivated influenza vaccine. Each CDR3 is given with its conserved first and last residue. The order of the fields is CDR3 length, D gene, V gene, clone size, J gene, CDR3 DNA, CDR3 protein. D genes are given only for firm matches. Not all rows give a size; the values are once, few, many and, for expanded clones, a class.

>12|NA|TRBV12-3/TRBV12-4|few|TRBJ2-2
TGTGCCAGCAGTATGAGGACCGGGGAGCTGTTTTTT
CASSMRTGELFF
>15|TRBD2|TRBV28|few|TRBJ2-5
TGTGCCAGCAGTTTAGGAATTAGCGGGATAAGGACCCAGTACTTC
CASSLGISGIRTQYF
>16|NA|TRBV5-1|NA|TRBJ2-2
TGCGCCAGCAGCCCATACAGATTATCCAACACCGGGGAGCTGTTTTTT
CASSPYRLSNTGELFF
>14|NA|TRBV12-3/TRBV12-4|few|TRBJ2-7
TGTGCCAGCAGTTTAGGCCACCAAACGGACGAGCAGTACTTC
CASSLGHQTDEQYF
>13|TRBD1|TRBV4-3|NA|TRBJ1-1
TGCGCCAGCAGCCAAGAGACAGGGGCTGAAGCTTTCTTT
CASSQETGAEAFF
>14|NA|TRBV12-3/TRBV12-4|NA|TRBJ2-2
TGTGCCAGCAGTTTAATATTATACTCCGGGGAGCTGTTTTTT
CASSLILYSGELFF
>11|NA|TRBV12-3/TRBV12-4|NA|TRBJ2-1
TGTGCCAGCAGCTTTCGGGTCGAGCAGTTCTTC
CASSFRVEQFF
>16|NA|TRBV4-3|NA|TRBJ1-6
TGCGCCAGCAGCCAAGGAGGTCCAGGGGTTAATTCACCCCTCCACTTT
CASSQGGPGVNSPLHF
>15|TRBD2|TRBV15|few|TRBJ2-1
TGTGCCACCAGCAGACAGGGAGGGCTCTACAATGAGCAGTTCTTC
CATSRQGGLYNEQFF
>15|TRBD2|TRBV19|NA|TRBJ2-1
TGTGCCAGTAGTGTGACTAGCGGGAGATACAATGAGCAGTTCTTC
CASSVTSGRYNEQFF
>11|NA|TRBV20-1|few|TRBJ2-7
TGCAGTGCACCGGACAAGTACGAGCAGTACTTC
CSAPDKYEQYF
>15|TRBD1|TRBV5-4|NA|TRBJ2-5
TGTGCCAGCAGCCCAAACCGGGACAGGGCAGAGACCCAGTACTTC
CASSPNRDRAETQYF
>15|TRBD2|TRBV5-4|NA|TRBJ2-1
TGTGCCAGCAGCGTAGCGGGGGGGTTCTACAATGAGCAGTTCTTC
CASSVAGGFYNEQFF
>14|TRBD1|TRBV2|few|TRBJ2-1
TGTGCCAGCAGCGGGGACAGGGTTTACAATGAGCAGTTCTTC
CASSGDRVYNEQFF
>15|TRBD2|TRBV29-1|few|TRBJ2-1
TGCAGCGTTGACCAAAGCGGGAGGGCCCTGGATGAGCAGTTCTTC
CSVDQSGRALDEQFF
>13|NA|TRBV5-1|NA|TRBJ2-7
TGCGCCAGCACATGGGGAAGCGTGGAAGAGCAGTACTTC
CASTWGSVEEQYF
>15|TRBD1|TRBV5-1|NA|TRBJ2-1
TGCGCCAGCAGCTTTCCGACACAGGGGGCCTATGAGCAGTTCTTC
CASSFPTQGAYEQFF
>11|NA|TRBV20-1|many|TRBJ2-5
TGCAGTGCTAGCCGATCAGTGGAGCCGTACTTC
CSASRSVEPYF
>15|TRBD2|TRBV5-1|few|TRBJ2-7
TGCGCCAGCAGCGACGGGGGGATAGAGAACTACGAGCAGTACTTC
CASSDGGIENYEQYF
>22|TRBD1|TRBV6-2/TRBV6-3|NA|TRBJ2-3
TGTGCCAGCAGTTACCCGGATCTTACGCTTGTACAGGGGGGAGAGATCACAGATACGCAGTATTTT
CASSYPDLTLVQGGEITDTQYF
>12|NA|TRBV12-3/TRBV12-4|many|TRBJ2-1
TGTGCCAGCAGTCCCTTCTACAATGAGCAGTTCTTC
CASSPFYNEQFF
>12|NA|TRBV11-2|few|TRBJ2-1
TGTGCCAGCAGCGGGCTTTACAATGAGCAGTTCTTC
CASSGLYNEQFF
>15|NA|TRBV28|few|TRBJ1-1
TGTGCCAGCAGTTTATACCCCGTGAAGGCAGGGGTTGCTTTCTTT
CASSLYPVKAGVAFF
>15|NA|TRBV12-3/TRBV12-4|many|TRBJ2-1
TGTGCCAGCAGTTTAGCGGGGACCGCCCGCAATGAGCAGTTCTTC
CASSLAGTARNEQFF
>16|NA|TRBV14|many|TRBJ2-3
TGTGCCAGCAGCCAAGAGGGGACGGCGAACACAGATACGCAGTATTTT
CASSQEGTANTDTQYF
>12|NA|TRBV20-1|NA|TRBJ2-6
TGCAGTCCCCAGGGGGGGGCCAACGTCCTGACTTTC
CSPQGGANVLTF
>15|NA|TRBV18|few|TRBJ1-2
TGTGCCAGCTCACCTAACGGGGGGACTCGGTATGGCTACACCTTC
CASSPNGGTRYGYTF
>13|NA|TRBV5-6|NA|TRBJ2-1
TGTGCCAGCAGCTGGCAGGGCCCCAATGAGCAGTTCTTC
CASSWQGPNEQFF
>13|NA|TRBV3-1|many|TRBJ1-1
TGTGCCAGCAGCCATCTGGACAGACCCGAAGCTTTCTTT
CASSHLDRPEAFF
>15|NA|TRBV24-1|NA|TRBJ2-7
TGTGCCACCAGCGATCGCCGGGACAACTCCTACGAGCAGTACTTC
CATSDRRDNSYEQYF
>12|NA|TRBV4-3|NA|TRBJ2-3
TGCGCCAGCAGCCAAGAACAAGATACGCAGTATTTT
CASSQEQDTQYF
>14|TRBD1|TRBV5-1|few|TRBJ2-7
TGCGCCAGCAGCTCTCTTGGGACAGGGGACGAGCAGTACTTC
CASSSLGTGDEQYF
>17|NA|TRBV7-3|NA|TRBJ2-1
TGTGCCAGCAGCTTAATGTGGGACAAAGCCTCCTACAATGAGCAGTTCTTC
CASSLMWDKASYNEQFF
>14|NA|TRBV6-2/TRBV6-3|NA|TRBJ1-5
TGTGCCAGCAGTTGGGGATATAGCAATCAGCCCCAGCATTTT
CASSWGYSNQPQHF
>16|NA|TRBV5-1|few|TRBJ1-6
TGCGCCAGCAGCTTTACAGGGCAATCCTATAATTCACCCCTCCACTTT
CASSFTGQSYNSPLHF
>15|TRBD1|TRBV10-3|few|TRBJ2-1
TGTGCCATCAGTGGCATAACAGGGGGCAGGGATGAGCAGTTCTTC
CAISGITGGRDEQFF
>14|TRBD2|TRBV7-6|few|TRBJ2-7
TGTGCCAGCAGCTTAACGGGCGGGAGTCCCGAGCAGTACTTC
CASSLTGGSPEQYF
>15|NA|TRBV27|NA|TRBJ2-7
TGTGCCAGCTCAACCACCGGGCGGGGATTGTACGAGCAGTACTTC
CASSTTGRGLYEQYF